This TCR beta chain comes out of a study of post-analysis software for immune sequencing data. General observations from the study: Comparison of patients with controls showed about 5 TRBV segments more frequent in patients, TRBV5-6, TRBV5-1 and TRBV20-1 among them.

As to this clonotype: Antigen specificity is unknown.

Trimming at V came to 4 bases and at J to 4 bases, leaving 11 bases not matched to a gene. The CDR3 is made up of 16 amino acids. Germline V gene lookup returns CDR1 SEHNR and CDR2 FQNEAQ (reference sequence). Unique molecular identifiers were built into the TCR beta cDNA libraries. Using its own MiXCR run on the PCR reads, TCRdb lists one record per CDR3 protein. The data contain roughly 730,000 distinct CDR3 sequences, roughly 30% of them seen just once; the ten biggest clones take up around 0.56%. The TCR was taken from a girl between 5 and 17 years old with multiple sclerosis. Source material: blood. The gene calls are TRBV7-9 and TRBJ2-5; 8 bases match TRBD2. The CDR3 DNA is TGTGCCAGCAGCTCCATAGGACGGGGGGGAGGAGAGACCCAGTACTTC. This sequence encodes CASSSIGRGGGETQYF. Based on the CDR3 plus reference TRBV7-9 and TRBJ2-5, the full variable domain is DTGVSQNPRHKITKRGQNVTFRCDPISEHNRLYWYRQTLGQGPEFLTYFQNEAQLEKSRLLSDRFSAERPKGSFSTLEIQRTEQGDSAMYLCASSSIGRGGGETQYFGPGTRLLVL.